A single sample is the source of the 20 T cell receptor beta chains below, sequenced in a study of coeliac disease. This table comes from immunoSEQ multiplex PCR, and its TCRdb copy is limited to in-frame clones, with some not included. The top ten hold around 20% of the sample, which has approximately 9,000 clones, around 66% seen once. Sequenced: lamina propria lymphocytes from the gut. All receptors come from a woman aged 55-69 years with celiac disease.

The rearrangement links TRBV18 to TRBJ2-7, with 10 nucleotides matching TRBD2. V lost 4 bases to trimming and J lost 3 bases; unmatched junction nucleotides: 6. The length of the CDR3 is 15 residues. The germline V gene has CDR1 KGHSH and CDR2 LQKENI. The CDR3 region has the DNA TGTGCCAGCTCACGCGTGCTAGCGGGGGACTACGAGCAGTACTTC. This translates into CASSRVLAGDYEQYF. The complete variable domain, with remaining parts taken from reference TRBV18 and TRBJ2-7, reads NAGVMQNPRHLVRRRGQEARLRCSPMKGHSHVYWYRQLPEEGLKFMVYLQKENIIDESGMPKERFSAEFPKEGPSILRIQQVVRGDSAAYFCASSRVLAGDYEQYFGPGTRLTVT.

The V and J genes are TRBV2 and TRBJ2-3; 9 bases align to TRBD2. The V gene end was trimmed by 11 bases and the J gene end by 3 bases; junction bases not matched to a gene: 6. This CDR3 is 13 amino acids long. The germline V gene has CDR1 SNHLY and CDR2 FYNNEI. The CDR3: CASKRGETDTQYF. CDR3 nucleotides: TGTGCCTCAAAGCGGGGGGAAACAGATACGCAGTATTTT.

The chain carries TRBV4-1 and TRBJ1-1; D not resolved. This CDR3 contains 15 residues. CDR1 and CDR2 (germline): MGHRA, YSYEKL. The V end was cut by 5 bases, the J end by 3 bases, with 16 bases between. The CDR3 DNA reads as TGCGCCAGCAGCTCCGGGCGGGTCGCGGACACTGAAGCTTTCTTT. As protein: CASSSGRVADTEAFF.

This clone has just a few counts. The same CDR3 can be traced to other DNA sequences in this sample. V gene TRBV15 combines with J gene TRBJ1-3; the match to TRBD1 covers 7 bases. The CDR3 sequence is 15 residues long. CDR1 and CDR2 from the germline V gene are LNHNV and YYDKDF (reference sequence). J lost 4 bases, V lost 2 bases, and 5 bases had no gene match. For the CDR3, the DNA is TGTGCCACCAGCAGAACTACAGGGGTCGGAAACACCATATATTTT. Translation: CATSRTTGVGNTIYF.

The V call is TRBV9, the J call TRBJ2-5; 9 positions agree with TRBD2. This CDR3 has 12 amino acids. The germline V gene encodes CDR1 SGDLS and CDR2 YYNGEE. Trimming took 4 bases from V and 5 from J; bases not matched to a gene: 0. This CDR3 is CASSSGGETQYF. The CDR3 DNA is TGTGCCAGCAGCAGCGGGGGGGAGACCCAGTACTTC.

This chain links TRBV28 with TRBJ2-7; 7 nucleotides align to TRBD1. In germline, CDR1 is MDHEN, CDR2 SYDVKM. The CDR3 has 16 amino acids. Unmatched junction bases numbered 11, after V lost 6 bases and J lost 0 bases. CDR3 coding DNA: TGTGCCAGCAGCCGACCCGGACAGGTTAGCTCCTACGAGCAGTACTTC. Translated: CASSRPGQVSSYEQYF.

This rearrangement joins TRBV6-5 to TRBJ2-7, with D perhaps matching TRBD1 (6 bases). The CDR3 has 12 residues. Trimming shortened V by 10 bases and J by 0 bases, and 10 bases separated the two germline ends. CDR1 and CDR2 from the germline V gene are MNHEY and SVGAGI. Here the CDR3 DNA reads TGTGCCACCGGACAGACCTCCTACGAGCAGTACTTC. Its protein is CATGQTSYEQYF.

This clone occurred a few times. The chain joins TRBV5-1 to TRBJ2-1, with 8 positions matching TRBD1. CDR3 length: 13 amino acids. Trimming took 7 bases from V and 1 from J; bases not matched to a gene: 1. Germline-derived CDR1 and CDR2 are SGHRS and YFSETQ. The CDR3 reads CASHRGSYNEQFF. In DNA, the CDR3 is TGCGCCAGCCACAGGGGGTCCTACAATGAGCAGTTCTTC.

This clone was seen a handful of times. The chain links TRBV4-1 to TRBJ2-3, with 9 bases identical to TRBD2. Trimming removed 3 bases from V and 10 bases from J; junction bases left unmatched: 11. Germline lookup yields CDR1 MGHRA and CDR2 YSYEKL. The CDR3 consists of 15 residues. CDR3 sequence (DNA): TGCGCCAGCAGCCAGGTAGCGGGGGTGGGAAGTGCGCAGTATTTT. Translation gives CASSQVAGVGSAQYF.

V gene TRBV7-9 combines with J gene TRBJ1-1, with D perhaps TRBD1 (6 bases). The CDR3 is 14 residues long. Trimming pared 5 bases from V and 1 base from J, leaving 11 bases between. Germline V lookup: CDR1 SEHNR, CDR2 FQNEAQ (reference sequence). The CDR3 here is CASSAQTGNTEAFF. The CDR3 DNA is TGTGCCAGCAGCGCCCAGACAGGGAACACTGAAGCTTTCTTT.

J is TRBJ2-5 and V is TRBV7-8; 8 positions match TRBD2. This CDR3 is built from 18 residues. Looked up from germline, CDR1 is SGHVS and CDR2 is FQNEAQ. The J segment lost 0 bases and the V segment lost 7 bases, leaving 16 bases of the junction unmatched. DNA for the CDR3: TGTGCCAGCAACCCCGGGGGGGTCGGTCAACTGTACCAAGAGACCCAGTACTTC. Protein: CASNPGGVGQLYQETQYF.

The chain carries TRBV27 and TRBJ1-5; tentatively, D is TRBD1 (5 bases). Looked up from germline, CDR1 is MNHEY and CDR2 is SMNVEV (reference sequence). V lost 6 bases to trimming and J lost 0 bases, with 12 bases between them. The CDR3 sequence is 15 residues long. This CDR3 reads CASRITGYSNQPQHF. CDR3 in DNA: TGTGCCAGCAGGATAACAGGATATAGCAATCAGCCCCAGCATTTT.

The rearrangement uses TRBV10-3 and TRBJ1-1; 7 nucleotides line up with TRBD1. CDR3 length equals 12 residues. With V trimmed by 3 bases and J by 8 bases, 3 bases remained unmatched. Per the germline V gene, CDR1 is ENHRY and CDR2 is SYGVKD. CDR3 DNA: TGTGCCATCAGTGACAGGGGGGCGGAAGCTTTCTTT. This translates into CAISDRGAEAFF.

The chain carries TRBV7-2 and TRBJ2-2; a weak D match, TRBD1 (6 bases). The V end lost 2 bases, the J end lost 5 bases, and 9 bases lay between the germline ends. Germline CDR1 SGHTA, CDR2 FQGNSA. This CDR3 contains 14 residues. The CDR3 is CASSLTQGTGELFF. The CDR3 coding sequence is TGTGCCAGCAGCTTAACGCAGGGGACCGGGGAGCTGTTTTTT.

The chain carries TRBV10-3 and TRBJ1-1; possibly TRBD1 for D (6 bases). Germline V lookup: CDR1 ENHRY, CDR2 SYGVKD. V was pared by 4 bases and J by 4 bases, with 13 bases between. The CDR3 totals 14 residues. The DNA for the CDR3 is TGTGCCATCAGTGGCGGGGGCTGGAGCACTGAAGCTTTCTTT. As protein: CAISGGGWSTEAFF.

The V call is TRBV5-1, the J call TRBJ2-1, with TRBD2 identical over 9 bases. In germline, CDR1 is SGHRS, CDR2 YFSETQ. The junction had 2 bases not matched to a gene; V was cut back by 0 bases and J by 4 bases. This CDR3 has 15 amino acids. The CDR3 coding sequence is TGCGCCAGCAGCTTGGGACTAGCGGATTACAATGAGCAGTTCTTC. It yields the protein CASSLGLADYNEQFF.

The sample holds one count of this clone. The V gene is TRBV28, the J gene TRBJ1-4; the D gene is possibly TRBD1 (5 bases). The CDR3 loop spans 13 amino acids. Looked up from germline, CDR1 is MDHEN and CDR2 is SYDVKM. With 4 bases removed from V and 7 bases from J, the gap between germline ends came to 10 bases. CDR3 sequence: CASSCAGPEKLFF. The CDR3 DNA is TGTGCCAGCAGTTGTGCAGGGCCTGAAAAACTGTTTTTT.

The chain uses TRBV28 and TRBJ1-1, with a possible D match to TRBD1 (5 bases). This CDR3 region has 13 residues. Germline-derived CDR1 and CDR2 are MDHEN and SYDVKM. The V and J ends lost 2 bases and 5 bases respectively, with 9 bases between them. The CDR3 protein is CASSLQGMTEAFF. CDR3 nucleotides: TGTGCCAGCAGTTTACAGGGAATGACTGAAGCTTTCTTT.

In this sample, this clone turned up a few times. The chain joins TRBV28 to TRBJ1-2, with a possible D match to TRBD1 (5 bases). With 4 bases removed from V and 6 bases from J, the gap between germline ends came to 15 bases. CDR1 MDHEN and CDR2 SYDVKM come from the germline V gene. The CDR3 extends over 14 amino acids. The CDR3: CASSSDGTGNGYTF. CDR3 bases: TGTGCCAGCAGTTCGGACGGCACAGGCAATGGCTACACCTTC.

This chain links TRBV25-1 with TRBJ1-3; D remains unclear. With 5 bases removed from V and 4 bases from J, the gap between germline ends came to 12 bases. Germline V gene data show CDR1 as MGHDK and CDR2 as SYGVNS. The CDR3 is 14 amino acids. The CDR3 region has the DNA TGTGCCAGCAGTCGTTCGGGATCCGGAAACACCATATATTTT. Translated, it gives CASSRSGSGNTIYF.